This T cell receptor beta chain was observed in a study of blood T cell repertoires in COVID-19. Overall study: Spain, Italy and the United States supplied samples that represented acute and convalescent COVID-19.

Per the authors' pipeline: Scientists estimated how many nucleated cells there were by amplifying reference gene primers. TCRdb's copy holds only in-frame clones and misses some; the assay was immunoSEQ multiplex PCR. That table supplies the V and J calls and clone size; D and trimming were determined from the DNA. The data show fewer than 200,000 clones, with roughly 88% seen just once and approximately 14% held by the top ten. Everyone who took part was 18 to 89 years old, and they came from about two dozen US areas. Among Cohort 3 donors, those recovered had two negative PCRs, clearance, or symptom resolution. This CDR3 region has 13 residues. The ends were cut back, 3 bases at V and 6 bases at J, with 9 bases in the middle. CDR1 and CDR2 (germline): MNHEY, SVGAGI. This clone was counted between two and nine times.

The material sequenced was PBMCs or T cells enriched from blood (not recorded which). The receptor was derived from a man between 50 and 59 years old who had recovered from COVID-19. The chain combines TRBV6-5 with TRBJ1-5, with D hard to call. CDR3 in DNA: TGTGCCAGCAGTTATGGAGTGAGTCAGCCCCAGCATTTT. Its translation: CASSYGVSQPQHF.